The following is a TCR beta chain sequence with its context. Antigen specificity is unknown. The PCR was carried out with 60 Vbeta primers and 13 Jbeta primers. Method: immunoSEQ multiplex PCR; TCRdb's copy keeps in-frame clones and lacks some. This sample's table reports fewer than 85,000 clones. This sample was included in a study of cytomegalovirus exposure and HLA in healthy donors. Findings and limits, study-wide: A classifier reportedly called cytomegalovirus status with high sensitivity and specificity. Fewer N-insertions (relative to the roughly 660-donor mean) were reportedly seen in an Asian-associated ancestry cluster in a later analysis. Investigators reported about 160 TCR beta chains as tied to cytomegalovirus. In vitro checks showed that a few CMV-associated chains really do target CMV antigens.

This CDR3 comprises 14 residues. From germline, CDR1 is SNHLY and CDR2 FYNNEI. The V end lost 7 bases, the J end lost 5 bases, and 17 bases lay between the germline ends. The gene calls are TRBV2 and TRBJ1-2, with D uncertain. The TCR originated in a woman aged 40 to 50 in good health and CMV-seropositive. The sequencing sample was made of PBMCs. The CDR3: CASTENSAGYGYTF. Written as DNA, the CDR3 is TGTGCCAGCACCGAAAACTCTGCTGGTTATGGCTACACCTTC. Supplemented by reference TRBV2 and TRBJ1-2, the full variable domain reads EPEVTQTPSHQVTQMGQEVILRCVPISNHLYFYWYRQILGQKVEFLVSFYNNEISEKSEIFDDQFSVERPDGSNFTLKIRSTKLEDSAMYFCASTENSAGYGYTFGSGTRLTVV.